Sequencing of this TCR beta chain was carried out in a study of cytomegalovirus exposure and HLA in healthy donors. Comment on this clone: Antigen unknown.

Looked up from germline, CDR1 is SGDLS and CDR2 is YYNGEE. This CDR3 region has 16 residues. Unmatched junction bases numbered 16, after V lost 7 bases and J lost 9 bases. Researchers ran the PCR with 60 Vbeta and 13 Jbeta primers. TCRdb's copy holds only in-frame clones and misses some; the assay was immunoSEQ multiplex PCR. The sample shows around 80,000 clones, about 68% of them seen only once. Study-wide points: It was reported that TCR beta sequences correctly inferred the HLA-A and HLA-B alleles for most subjects. Among TCR sequences, most were rare, though some public TCRs appeared in many donors. Altogether, some 160 TCR beta chains were recorded as cytomegalovirus-associated. Sequencing likely generated an artifact that appeared as a cluster of highly shared sequence variants.

The sequence derives from a man between 35 and 55 years old in good health and CMV-seropositive. V usage is TRBV9 and J usage is TRBJ2-1; TRBD1 agrees at 10 bases. The sequencing sample was made of PBMCs. CDR3 DNA: TGTGCCAGCGATGTAACCGGGACAGGGGATAGAAGTGAGCAGTTCTTC. Translation gives CASDVTGTGDRSEQFF.